This T cell receptor beta chain stems from a study of T cell responses to AZD1222 COVID-19 vaccine. CDR1 is DFQATT and CDR2 is SNEGSKA in the germline V gene (reference sequence). This CDR3 spans 10 amino acids. Between the trimmed V and J ends, which lost 5 bases and 5 bases, there was a span of 6 bases. A remark on this clone: Its target is unknown. The same CDR3 arises from other DNA sequences in this sample as well.

Produced via immunoSEQ multiplex PCR; TCRdb's table is partial and in-frame only. The sample records under 150,000 clones, around 87% being singletons. General study results and limits: Regions 160-218 and 743-854 held dominance among vaccine-associated CD4 TCRs, which spanned spike. Two AZD1222 administrations were followed by greater Spike-specific TCR breadth and depth. There were repertoire samples only from the period after the peak T cell response.

V is TRBV20-1 and J is TRBJ2-5, with D perhaps matching TRBD2 (5 bases). This specimen was peripheral blood, taken on day 0 of AZD1222 vaccination. The sequence came from an adult in good health. Here the CDR3 DNA reads TGCAGTGCTCGAGGGGAGACCCAGTACTTC. Protein sequence: CSARGETQYF.